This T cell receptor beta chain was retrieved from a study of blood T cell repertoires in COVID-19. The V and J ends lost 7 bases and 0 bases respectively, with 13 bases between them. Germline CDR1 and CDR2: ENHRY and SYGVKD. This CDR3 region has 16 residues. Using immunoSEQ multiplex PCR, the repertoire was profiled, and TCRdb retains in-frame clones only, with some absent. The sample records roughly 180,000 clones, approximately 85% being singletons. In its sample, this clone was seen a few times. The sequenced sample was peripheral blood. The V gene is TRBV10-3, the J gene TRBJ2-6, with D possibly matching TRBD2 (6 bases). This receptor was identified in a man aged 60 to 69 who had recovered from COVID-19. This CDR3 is CAIKGTGSSGANVLTF. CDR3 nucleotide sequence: TGTGCCATCAAGGGGACCGGGAGCTCTGGGGCCAACGTCCTGACTTTC.